These T cell receptor beta chains were read from a single sample in a study of cytomegalovirus exposure and HLA in healthy donors. Generated by immunoSEQ multiplex PCR, the TCRdb table keeps only in-frame clones and is missing some. The sample carries under 200,000 clones, around 80% recorded once. Sequencing was carried out using PBMCs. The receptors shown here come from a woman in her 30s in good health and CMV-seropositive. Each CDR3 is given with its conserved first and last residue. D genes are given only for firm matches. Size values are once, few and many counts, or a class for expanded clones, and some rows have none.

length,J,D,size,V,DNA,CDR3
17,TRBJ2-2,NA,NA,TRBV28,TGTGCCAGCAGCACGGATCGGGACGGACAGAGGACCGGGGAGCTGTTTTTT,CASSTDRDGQRTGELFF
13,TRBJ2-7,NA,few,TRBV7-2,TGTGCCAGCAGCCTAACCGCCTCCTACGAGCAGTACTTC,CASSLTASYEQYF
15,TRBJ2-1,TRBD2,NA,TRBV7-7,TGTGCCAGCAGCTTAGGGGTTAGCGGGGGGGGTGAGCAGTTCTTC,CASSLGVSGGGEQFF
17,TRBJ2-3,TRBD2,NA,TRBV14,TGTGCCAGCAGCCAGAAGGGACTAGCGGCGCTCACAGATACGCAGTATTTT,CASSQKGLAALTDTQYF
14,TRBJ1-4,NA,NA,TRBV9,TGTGCCAGCAGCGTAGGGAGCTATAATGAAAAACTGTTTTTT,CASSVGSYNEKLFF
12,TRBJ1-1,NA,NA,TRBV6-1,TGTGCCAGCAGTGAACAGTACACTGAAGCTTTCTTT,CASSEQYTEAFF
16,TRBJ2-1,NA,NA,TRBV27,TGTGCCAGCAGTTTAACAGGCTACTCGCCAGGCAATGAGCAGTTCTTC,CASSLTGYSPGNEQFF
15,TRBJ2-5,NA,NA,TRBV29-1,TGCAGCGTAACGCCGGGACGGGGGAGGTCAGAGACCCAGTACTTC,CSVTPGRGRSETQYF
15,TRBJ2-1,TRBD2,NA,TRBV7-7,TGTGCCAGCAGCTTGGGACTAGCGGCCTACAATGAGCAGTTCTTC,CASSLGLAAYNEQFF
12,TRBJ1-1,NA,few,TRBV6-6,TGTGCCAGCAGCCCGACTCAGACTGAAGCTTTCTTT,CASSPTQTEAFF
12,TRBJ2-1,NA,NA,TRBV6-1,TGTGCCAGCGGCCAGGAATACAATGAGCAGTTCTTC,CASGQEYNEQFF
14,TRBJ2-5,NA,once,TRBV11-3,TGTGCCAGCAGTGAAGGGGGGGCTCAAGAGACCCAGTACTTC,CASSEGGAQETQYF
14,TRBJ1-2,NA,NA,TRBV28,TGTGCCAGCAGTTTACCGGACAGTTCCTATGGCTACACCTTC,CASSLPDSSYGYTF
14,TRBJ2-7,NA,few,TRBV7-9,TGTGCCAGCAGCTTAGGAGCCGTCAACCACGAGCAGTACTTC,CASSLGAVNHEQYF
16,TRBJ1-6,NA,NA,TRBV6-6,TGTGCCAGCAGTAAAAACCGGATAGCGGGGGATTCACCCCTCCACTTT,CASSKNRIAGDSPLHF
15,TRBJ2-7,NA,NA,TRBV28,TGTGCCAGCACTATTCCTGTCCGAGGCTCCTACGAGCAGTACTTC,CASTIPVRGSYEQYF
11,TRBJ2-7,NA,NA,TRBV28,TGTGCCAGCAGTCTCTTCTACGAGCAGTACTTC,CASSLFYEQYF
15,TRBJ2-7,TRBD1,few,TRBV7-2,TGTGCCAGCAGCTTAGGTGCAGGGGGATACTACGAGCAGTACTTC,CASSLGAGGYYEQYF
16,TRBJ1-6,NA,few,TRBV11-2,TGTGCCAGCAGCTTAGTCGGGGTAAACCTTAATTCACCCCTCCACTTT,CASSLVGVNLNSPLHF
15,TRBJ2-7,TRBD1,once,TRBV19,TGTGCCAGTAGTATACCGGGACAGGGCTCCTACGAGCAGTACTTC,CASSIPGQGSYEQYF
15,TRBJ1-4,TRBD1,NA,TRBV5-1,TGCGCCAGCAGCTTGGATGGGACAGGGACTGAAAAACTGTTTTTT,CASSLDGTGTEKLFF
15,TRBJ1-2,NA,NA,TRBV19,TGTGCCAGTAGTAGGGGATCGACAGCTAACTATGGCTACACCTTC,CASSRGSTANYGYTF
14,TRBJ1-1,NA,NA,TRBV5-4,TGTGCCAGCAGCTTCAATCCCAGGGACTCTGAAGCTTTCTTT,CASSFNPRDSEAFF
13,TRBJ1-1,TRBD1,NA,TRBV30,TGTGCCTGGAGTGTAGGACAGGACACTGAAGCTTTCTTT,CAWSVGQDTEAFF
15,TRBJ2-1,TRBD2,NA,TRBV5-1,TGCGCCAGCAGCTTGGGAAGCGGGGTTGGTGATGAGCAGTTCTTC,CASSLGSGVGDEQFF
12,TRBJ1-1,NA,NA,TRBV30,TGTGCCTGGCTCAGGGGATCCACTGAAGCTTTCTTT,CAWLRGSTEAFF
15,TRBJ2-5,TRBD1,NA,TRBV5-4,TGTGCCAGCAGCTTGGGCGACAGGGGCAAGGAGACCCAGTACTTC,CASSLGDRGKETQYF
13,TRBJ1-1,NA,NA,TRBV18,TGTGCCAGCTCACCTCTGGGAGCAGACGAAGCTTTCTTT,CASSPLGADEAFF
15,TRBJ1-4,TRBD1,NA,TRBV18,TGTGCCAGCTCACCCAGCCAGGGGGCGGGTGAAAAACTGTTTTTT,CASSPSQGAGEKLFF
15,TRBJ1-1,TRBD1,NA,TRBV6-6,TGTGCCAGCAGTTGGGGAACAGGGGTTACCACTGAAGCTTTCTTT,CASSWGTGVTTEAFF
16,TRBJ2-7,TRBD1,NA,TRBV5-4,TGTGCCAGCAGCCAGGGGGCGTTCAGGAGCTCCTACGAGCAGTACTTC,CASSQGAFRSSYEQYF
12,TRBJ2-7,NA,NA,TRBV6-1,TGTGCCAGCAGCAGGGGGGTGGGTGAGCAGTACTTC,CASSRGVGEQYF
17,TRBJ1-4,NA,NA,TRBV4-3,TGCGCCAGCAGCCAAGCTTTTCTGGGGCCAACTAATGAAAAACTGTTTTTT,CASSQAFLGPTNEKLFF
13,TRBJ1-1,NA,NA,TRBV29-1,TGCAGCGTCATCCTTGGTACTGACACTGAAGCTTTCTTT,CSVILGTDTEAFF
16,TRBJ2-7,TRBD2,NA,TRBV11-2,TGTGCCAGCAGCCGGGGACGGGGCGGGAGGGCAAACGAGCAGTACTTC,CASSRGRGGRANEQYF
14,TRBJ1-5,TRBD1,NA,TRBV2,TGTGCCAGCAGTGAAGGACAGGGAGAACAGCCCCAGCATTTT,CASSEGQGEQPQHF
16,TRBJ2-7,TRBD2,NA,TRBV7-6,TGTGCCAGCAGCAGGCAGGCGGGGGGCTACTCCTACGAGCAGTACTTC,CASSRQAGGYSYEQYF
13,TRBJ1-1,TRBD1,NA,TRBV7-2,TGTGCCAGCAGCTTTTCTAGGGACAGTCAAGCTTTCTTT,CASSFSRDSQAFF
14,TRBJ1-1,NA,NA,TRBV9,TGTGCCAGCAGCCTATTTGGGACTGGCACTGAAGCTTTCTTT,CASSLFGTGTEAFF
12,TRBJ1-2,TRBD1,NA,TRBV29-1,TGCAGCGTTAGGACAGGGCGCTATGGCTACACCTTC,CSVRTGRYGYTF
11,TRBJ1-1,TRBD1,NA,TRBV30,TGTGCCTGGAGGGAGACAGGGGGGGCTTTCTTT,CAWRETGGAFF
14,TRBJ2-3,NA,once,TRBV12-5,TGTGCTAGTGTCCCTCGGACAGGCACAGATACGCAGTATTTT,CASVPRTGTDTQYF
15,TRBJ2-4,NA,once,TRBV4-3,TGCGCCAGCAGCCAAGATAAAGGCAGGGAGGACATTCAGTACTTC,CASSQDKGREDIQYF
14,TRBJ2-6,NA,NA,TRBV29-1,TGCAGCGTTGAGTCTTACTCTGGGGCCAACGTCCTGACTTTC,CSVESYSGANVLTF
14,TRBJ1-2,NA,NA,TRBV15,TGTGCCACCAGCAGAGGCGGGGTGGACTATGGCTACACCTTC,CATSRGGVDYGYTF
14,TRBJ2-7,NA,NA,TRBV6-5,TGTGCCAGCAGTTACTCGCAGGCAGCCTACGAGCAGTACTTC,CASSYSQAAYEQYF
13,TRBJ2-7,NA,NA,TRBV5-1,TGCGCCAGCAGCTTGGGAGTAACGGGCGAGCAGTACTTC,CASSLGVTGEQYF
15,TRBJ1-2,TRBD1,few,TRBV15,TGTGCCACCAGTCCCGACAGGGGAGCTAACTATGGCTACACCTTC,CATSPDRGANYGYTF
16,TRBJ2-1,NA,NA,TRBV14,TGTGCCAGCAGCCCAGGGAGGCGGGGAAGCTACAATGAGCAGTTCTTC,CASSPGRRGSYNEQFF
12,TRBJ1-2,NA,NA,TRBV10-3,TGTGCCATCCGGGAGACAGCGCCCCTCTACACCTTC,CAIRETAPLYTF
16,TRBJ2-3,TRBD2,NA,TRBV2,TGTGCCAGCAGTACAGGGCTAGCGGGAGATCCAGATACGCAGTATTTT,CASSTGLAGDPDTQYF
17,TRBJ2-6,NA,NA,TRBV19,TGTGCCAGTAGCCCCCTAGGGGGGGGATCGGGGGCCAACGTCCTGACTTTC,CASSPLGGGSGANVLTF
16,TRBJ1-2,NA,NA,TRBV7-8,TGTGCCAGCAGCTTAGCGGGAGGGGCTCGGAACTATGGCTACACCTTC,CASSLAGGARNYGYTF
15,TRBJ1-1,NA,NA,TRBV18,TGTGCCAGCTCACCACTGCCCGGGGGGGACACTGAAGCTTTCTTT,CASSPLPGGDTEAFF
15,TRBJ2-1,NA,NA,TRBV4-3,TGCGCCAGCAGCCTGGGGCAGGGTTCCCACAATGAGCAGTTCTTC,CASSLGQGSHNEQFF
14,TRBJ2-5,TRBD1,NA,TRBV5-4,TGTGCCAGCAGCGACGGACAGGTAGGAGAGACCCAGTACTTC,CASSDGQVGETQYF
15,TRBJ2-4,NA,NA,TRBV7-2,TGTGCCAGCAGCCCCCCAAGTGCCAGGTTAAACATTCAGTACTTC,CASSPPSARLNIQYF
14,TRBJ2-7,TRBD2,NA,TRBV27,TGTGCCAGCAGGACAGCGGGAGGGCTCTACGAGCAGTACTTC,CASRTAGGLYEQYF
15,TRBJ1-4,NA,NA,TRBV5-1,TGCGCCAGCAGCTCGGAGACCGTGCAACTAGAAAAACTGTTTTTT,CASSSETVQLEKLFF
15,TRBJ2-5,TRBD2,NA,TRBV9,TGTGCCAGCAGCAATAGCGGGAGGGTTCAAGAGACCCAGTACTTC,CASSNSGRVQETQYF